This TCR beta chain came from a study of blood T cell repertoires in COVID-19. The germline CDR1 and CDR2 sequences are GTSNPN and SVGIG (reference sequence). Between the trimmed V and J ends, which lost 0 bases and 4 bases, there was a span of 12 bases. The CDR3 is made up of 14 amino acids. Assay used: immunoSEQ multiplex PCR; TCRdb lists only in-frame clones, some missing. The table includes 250,000 to 300,000 clones, 65% to 90% detected once. This sequence joins TRBV30 and TRBJ2-5; D may be TRBD2 (7 bases). The sequencing sample was made of peripheral blood. This receptor was taken from a woman in her fifties or sixties with active or convalescent COVID-19. The CDR3 DNA reads as TGTGCCTGGAGTGTAGGGGGGGCGCGAGAGACCCAGTACTTC. This translates into CAWSVGGARETQYF.